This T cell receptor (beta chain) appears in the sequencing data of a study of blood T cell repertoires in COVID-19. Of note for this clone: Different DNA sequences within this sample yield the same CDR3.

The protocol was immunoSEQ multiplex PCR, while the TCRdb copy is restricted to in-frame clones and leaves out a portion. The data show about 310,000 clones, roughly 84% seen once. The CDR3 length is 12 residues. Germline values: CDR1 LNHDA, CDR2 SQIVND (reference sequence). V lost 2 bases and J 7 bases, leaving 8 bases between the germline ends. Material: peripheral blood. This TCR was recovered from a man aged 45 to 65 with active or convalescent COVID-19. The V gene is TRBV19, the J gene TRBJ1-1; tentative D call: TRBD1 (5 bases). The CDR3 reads CASSILGGEAFF. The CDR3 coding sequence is TGTGCCAGTAGTATATTGGGGGGTGAAGCTTTCTTT.